The entry below describes one T cell receptor (beta chain). No antigen is known for it. This sample is part of a study of graft-versus-host responses after intestinal transplantation. Study information: Multivisceral, liver-intestinal, or isolated intestinal grafts went to recipients. General study findings and limits: GvH clones were identified in recipient marrow, with some first appearing in ileum or blood.

TCRdb's table, derived via immunoSEQ multiplex PCR, lists solely in-frame clones and lacks some. The repertoire holds about 120,000 clones, with 90% to 95% as singletons. J gave up 9 bases and V 7 bases, and 11 bases lay outside the gene matches. There are 15 residues in the CDR3. The germline V gene has CDR1 SNHLY and CDR2 FYNNEI. The sequencing used unstimulated CD4+ T cells sorted from spleen or lymph node cells, collected before intestinal transplant. This receptor was taken from a human donor who received an intestinal transplant. The chain carries TRBV2 and TRBJ1-6, with 8 bases fitting TRBD1. The CDR3 protein is CASTLRTGTGSPLHF. The CDR3 DNA follows: TGTGCCAGCACCTTGAGGACAGGGACGGGTTCACCCCTCCACTTT.